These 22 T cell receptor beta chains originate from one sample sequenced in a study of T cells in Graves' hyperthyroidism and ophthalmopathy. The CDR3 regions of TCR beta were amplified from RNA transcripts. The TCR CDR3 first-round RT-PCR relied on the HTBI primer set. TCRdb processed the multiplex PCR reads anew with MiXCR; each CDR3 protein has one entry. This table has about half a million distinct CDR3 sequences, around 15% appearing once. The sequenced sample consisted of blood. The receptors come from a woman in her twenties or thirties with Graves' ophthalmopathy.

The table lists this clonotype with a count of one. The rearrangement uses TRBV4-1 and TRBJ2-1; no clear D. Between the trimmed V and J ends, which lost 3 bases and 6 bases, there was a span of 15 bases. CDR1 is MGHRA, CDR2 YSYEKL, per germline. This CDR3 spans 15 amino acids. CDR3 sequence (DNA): TGCGCCAGCAGCCATGGCCCCTCTAGGGCCAATGAGCAGTTCTTC. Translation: CASSHGPSRANEQFF.

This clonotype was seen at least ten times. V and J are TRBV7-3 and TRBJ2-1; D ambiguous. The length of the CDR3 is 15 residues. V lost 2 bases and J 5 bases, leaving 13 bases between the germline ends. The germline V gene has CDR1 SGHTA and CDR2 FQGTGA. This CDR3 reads CASSLGPSHHNEQFF. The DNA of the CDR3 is TGTGCCAGCAGCTTAGGGCCCAGCCACCACAATGAGCAGTTCTTC.

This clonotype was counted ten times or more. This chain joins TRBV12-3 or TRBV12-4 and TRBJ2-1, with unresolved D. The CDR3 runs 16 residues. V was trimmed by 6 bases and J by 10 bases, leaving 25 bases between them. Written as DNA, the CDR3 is TGTGCCAGCAGCTTACCTGTAGTGTGGTTGGGCACGGAGCAGTTCTTC. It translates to CASSLPVVWLGTEQFF.

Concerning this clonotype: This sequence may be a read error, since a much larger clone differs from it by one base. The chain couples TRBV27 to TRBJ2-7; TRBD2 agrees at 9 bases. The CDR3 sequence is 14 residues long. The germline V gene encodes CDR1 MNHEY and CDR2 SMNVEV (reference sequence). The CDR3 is CASGLAGVGSEQCF. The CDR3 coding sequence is TGTGCCAGCGGATTAGCGGGAGTAGGCTCCGAGCAGTGCTTC.

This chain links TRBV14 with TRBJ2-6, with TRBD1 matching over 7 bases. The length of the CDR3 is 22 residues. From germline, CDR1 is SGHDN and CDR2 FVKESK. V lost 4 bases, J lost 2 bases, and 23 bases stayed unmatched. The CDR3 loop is CASSPSRARGIGFPPGANVLTF. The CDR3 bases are TGTGCCAGCAGCCCCTCCCGAGCCAGGGGGATAGGATTCCCACCTGGGGCCAACGTCCTGACTTTC.

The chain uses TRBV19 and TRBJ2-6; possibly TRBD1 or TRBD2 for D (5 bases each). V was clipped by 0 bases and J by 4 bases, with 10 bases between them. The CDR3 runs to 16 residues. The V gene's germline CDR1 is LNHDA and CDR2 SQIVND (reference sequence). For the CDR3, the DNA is TGTGCCAGTAGTATAGAGGGGGTTGACGGGGCCAACGTCCTGACTTTC. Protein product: CASSIEGVDGANVLTF.

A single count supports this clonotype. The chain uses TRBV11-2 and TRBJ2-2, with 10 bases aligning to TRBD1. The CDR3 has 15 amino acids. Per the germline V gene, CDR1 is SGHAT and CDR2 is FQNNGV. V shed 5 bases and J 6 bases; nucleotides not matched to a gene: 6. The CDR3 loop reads CASSLRGQGPGELFF. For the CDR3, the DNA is TGTGCCAGCAGCCTAAGGGGACAGGGGCCCGGGGAGCTGTTTTTT. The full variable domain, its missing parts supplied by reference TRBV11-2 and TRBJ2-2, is EAGVAQSPRYKIIEKRQSVAFWCNPISGHATLYWYQQILGQGPKLLIQFQNNGVVDDSQLPKDRFSAERLKGVDSTLKIQPAKLEDSAVYLCASSLRGQGPGELFFGEGSRLTVL.

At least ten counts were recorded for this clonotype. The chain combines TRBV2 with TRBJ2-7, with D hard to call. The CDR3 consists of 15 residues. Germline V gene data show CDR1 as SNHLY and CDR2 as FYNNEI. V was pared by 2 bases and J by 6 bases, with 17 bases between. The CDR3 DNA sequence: TGTGCCAGCAGTGAAACTCCGGGCCCTAGTTCCGAGCAGTACTTC. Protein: CASSETPGPSSEQYF.

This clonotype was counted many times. The CDR3: CASSRQGTYNEQFF. The DNA for the CDR3 is TGTGCCAGCAGTCGACAGGGAACCTACAATGAGCAGTTCTTC. This chain connects TRBV28 to TRBJ2-1; 7 bases line up with TRBD1. Germline trimming cut 5 bases from V and 2 bases from J; bases unmatched to any gene: 3. CDR1 is MDHEN and CDR2 is SYDVKM in the germline V gene. This CDR3 has 14 amino acids. Full variable domain (outside the CDR3, taken from reference TRBV28 and TRBJ2-1): DVKVTQSSRYLVKRTGEKVFLECVQDMDHENMFWYRQDPGLGLRLIYFSYDVKMKEKGDIPEGYSVSREKKERFSLILESASTNQTSMYLCASSRQGTYNEQFFGPGTRLTVL.

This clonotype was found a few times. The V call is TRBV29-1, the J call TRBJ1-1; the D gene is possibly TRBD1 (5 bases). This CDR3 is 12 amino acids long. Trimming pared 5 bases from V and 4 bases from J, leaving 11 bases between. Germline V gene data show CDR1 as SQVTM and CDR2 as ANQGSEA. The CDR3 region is CSVYTGSTEAFF. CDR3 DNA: TGCAGCGTTTACACAGGAAGCACTGAAGCTTTCTTT.

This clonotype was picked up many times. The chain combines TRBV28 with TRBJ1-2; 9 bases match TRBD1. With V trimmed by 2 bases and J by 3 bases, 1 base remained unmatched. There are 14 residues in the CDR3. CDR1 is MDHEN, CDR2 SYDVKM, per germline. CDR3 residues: CASSLGTGYYGYTF. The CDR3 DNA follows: TGTGCCAGCAGTTTAGGGACAGGGTACTATGGCTACACCTTC.

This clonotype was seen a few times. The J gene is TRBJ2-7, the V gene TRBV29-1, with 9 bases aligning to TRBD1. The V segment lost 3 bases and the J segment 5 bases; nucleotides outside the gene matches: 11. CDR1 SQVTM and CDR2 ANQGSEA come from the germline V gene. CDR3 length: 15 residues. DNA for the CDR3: TGCAGCGTTGACAAATCCGGGACAGGGACCCACGAGCAGTACTTC. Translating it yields CSVDKSGTGTHEQYF.

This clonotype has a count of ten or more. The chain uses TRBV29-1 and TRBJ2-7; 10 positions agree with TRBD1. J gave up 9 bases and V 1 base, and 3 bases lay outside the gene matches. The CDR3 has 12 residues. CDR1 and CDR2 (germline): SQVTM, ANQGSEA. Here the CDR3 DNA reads TGCAGCGTTGAAGGGGACAGGGGCGGGCAGTACTTC. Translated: CSVEGDRGGQYF.

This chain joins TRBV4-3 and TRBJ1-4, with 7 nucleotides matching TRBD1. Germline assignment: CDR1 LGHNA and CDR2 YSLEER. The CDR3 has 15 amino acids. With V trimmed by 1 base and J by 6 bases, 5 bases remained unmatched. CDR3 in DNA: TGCGCCAGCAGCCAAGTCGACAGGGCCGATGAAAAACTGTTTTTT. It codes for CASSQVDRADEKLFF.

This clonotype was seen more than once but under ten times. For the CDR3, the DNA is TGCGCCAGCAGCCAAGATTTGGGAGATGAGCAGTTCTTC. Protein product: CASSQDLGDEQFF. The chain combines TRBV4-3 with TRBJ2-1; D may be TRBD2 (5 bases). The CDR3 extends over 13 amino acids. The germline V and J ends were trimmed by 0 bases and 8 bases, with 8 bases remaining between them. Germline V gene data show CDR1 as LGHNA and CDR2 as YSLEER.

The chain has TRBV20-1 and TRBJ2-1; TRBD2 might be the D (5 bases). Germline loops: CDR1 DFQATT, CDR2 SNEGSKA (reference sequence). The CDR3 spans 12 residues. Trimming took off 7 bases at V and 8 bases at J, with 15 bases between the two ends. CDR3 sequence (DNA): TGCAGTGTCCCAACCGGGGTATATGAGCAGTTCTTC. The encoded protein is CSVPTGVYEQFF.

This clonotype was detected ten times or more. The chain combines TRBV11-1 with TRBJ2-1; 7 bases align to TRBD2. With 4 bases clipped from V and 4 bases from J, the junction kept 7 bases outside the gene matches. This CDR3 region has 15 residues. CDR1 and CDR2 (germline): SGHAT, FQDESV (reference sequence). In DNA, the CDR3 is TGTGCCAGCAGCTCCGGATCTAGCGGATACAATGAGCAGTTCTTC. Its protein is CASSSGSSGYNEQFF.

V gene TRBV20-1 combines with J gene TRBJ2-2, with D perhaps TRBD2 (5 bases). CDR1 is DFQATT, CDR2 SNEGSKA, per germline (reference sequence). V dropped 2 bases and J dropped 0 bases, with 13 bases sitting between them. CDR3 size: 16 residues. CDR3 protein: CSARLDVLANTGELFF. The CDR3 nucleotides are TGCAGTGCTAGACTCGACGTACTAGCGAACACCGGGGAGCTGTTTTTT.

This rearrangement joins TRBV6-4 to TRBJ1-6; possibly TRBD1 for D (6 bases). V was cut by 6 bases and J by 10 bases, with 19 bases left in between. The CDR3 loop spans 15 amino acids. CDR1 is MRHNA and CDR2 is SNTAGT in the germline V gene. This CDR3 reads CASRIFRQATSPLHF. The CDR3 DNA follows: TGTGCCAGCAGAATCTTCAGACAGGCTACGTCACCCCTCCACTTT.

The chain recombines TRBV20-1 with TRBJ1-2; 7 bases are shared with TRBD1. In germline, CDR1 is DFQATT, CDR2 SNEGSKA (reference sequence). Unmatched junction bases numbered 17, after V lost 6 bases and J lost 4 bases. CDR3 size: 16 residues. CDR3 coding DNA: TGCAGTGCACGTACACCTGACAGGGCCTATACCTATGGCTACACCTTC. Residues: CSARTPDRAYTYGYTF.

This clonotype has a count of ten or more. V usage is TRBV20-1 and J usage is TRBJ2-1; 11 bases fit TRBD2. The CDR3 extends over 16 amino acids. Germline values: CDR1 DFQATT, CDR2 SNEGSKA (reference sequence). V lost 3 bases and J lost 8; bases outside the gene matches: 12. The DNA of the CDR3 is TGCAGTGCTAGTCGGGTAGCGGGAGGGATAGGGGATGAGCAGTTCTTC. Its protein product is CSASRVAGGIGDEQFF.

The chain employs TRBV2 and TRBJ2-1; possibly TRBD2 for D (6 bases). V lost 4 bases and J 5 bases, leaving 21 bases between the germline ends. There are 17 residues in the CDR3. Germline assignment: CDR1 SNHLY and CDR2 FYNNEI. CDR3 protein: CASSALPSVNWNNEQFF. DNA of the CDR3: TGTGCCAGCAGTGCCCTACCTAGCGTCAATTGGAACAATGAGCAGTTCTTC.